The 28 T cell receptor beta chains below come from one sample, sequenced in a study of fetal regulatory T cell absence and autoimmunity. TCRdb's table, derived via immunoSEQ multiplex PCR, lists solely in-frame clones and lacks some. The sample holds more than 85,000 clones, more than 70% seen once. The sample consisted of pancreas tissue. The receptor source for this set is a male donor with IPEX syndrome.

This clone has only one observation. J is TRBJ2-5 and V is TRBV15; weak D call: TRBD1 (6 bases). In germline, CDR1 is LNHNV, CDR2 YYDKDF (reference sequence). The CDR3 is 16 residues long. V was trimmed by 2 bases and J by 0 bases, leaving 13 bases between them. Here the CDR3 DNA reads TGTGCCACCAGCAGAATCTTTGGACAGTACCAAGAGACCCAGTACTTC. It encodes CATSRIFGQYQETQYF.

The chain joins TRBV19 to TRBJ1-1, with D uncertain. Per germline, CDR1 LNHDA and CDR2 SQIVND (reference sequence). V lost 1 base, J lost 0 bases, and 9 bases lay in between. The CDR3 covers 15 residues. In nucleotides, the CDR3 is TGTGCCAGTAGTATAGTCGGAGACATGAACACTGAAGCTTTCTTT. Translated, it gives CASSIVGDMNTEAFF.

The chain uses TRBV27 and TRBJ2-5; 11 nucleotides match TRBD1. The ends lost 2 bases at V and 5 bases at J; junction bases unmatched: 4. Germline V gene data show CDR1 as MNHEY and CDR2 as SMNVEV (reference sequence). This CDR3 comprises 15 residues. CDR3 coding DNA: TGTGCCAGCAGTTTAGGGACAGGGGGGCGGGAGACCCAGTACTTC. Its protein is CASSLGTGGRETQYF.

The V call is TRBV7-8, the J call TRBJ2-5, with 11 nucleotides matching TRBD2. Trimming took 2 bases from V and 4 from J; bases not matched to a gene: 0. The length of the CDR3 is 14 residues. From germline, CDR1 is SGHVS and CDR2 FQNEAQ. CDR3 nucleotides: TGTGCCAGCAGCTTACTAGCGGGGGGAGAGACCCAGTACTTC. It translates to CASSLLAGGETQYF.

The rearrangement joins TRBV7-9 to TRBJ2-7; D call uncertain. Germline loops: CDR1 SEHNR, CDR2 FQNEAQ (reference sequence). With 3 bases removed from V and 2 bases from J, the gap between germline ends came to 17 bases. The CDR3 is 16 amino acids. This CDR3 reads CASSFEDGANPYEQYF. In nucleotides, the CDR3 is TGTGCCAGCAGCTTCGAGGACGGAGCTAACCCCTACGAGCAGTACTTC. Based on the CDR3 plus reference TRBV7-9 and TRBJ2-7, the full variable domain is DTGVSQNPRHKITKRGQNVTFRCDPISEHNRLYWYRQTLGQGPEFLTYFQNEAQLEKSRLLSDRFSAERPKGSFSTLEIQRTEQGDSAMYLCASSFEDGANPYEQYFGPGTRLTVT.

V and J are TRBV13 and TRBJ2-1; 11 bases line up with TRBD2. V lost 5 bases, J lost 4 bases, and 4 bases stayed unmatched. The germline CDR1 and CDR2 sequences are PRHDT and FYEKMQ (reference sequence). The CDR3 has 15 amino acids. CDR3 in amino acids: CASSATSGAYNEQFF. In nucleotides, the CDR3 is TGTGCCAGCAGCGCGACTAGCGGGGCGTACAATGAGCAGTTCTTC. Using reference TRBV13 and TRBJ2-1 for the parts outside the CDR3, the full variable domain is AAGVIQSPRHLIKEKRETATLKCYPIPRHDTVYWYQQGPGQDPQFLISFYEKMQSDKGSIPDRFSAQQFSDYHSELNMSSLELGDSALYFCASSATSGAYNEQFFGPGTRLTVL.

The V gene is TRBV7-2, the J gene TRBJ2-2; possible D gene TRBD2, 5 bases. In germline, CDR1 is SGHTA, CDR2 FQGNSA. The CDR3 spans 15 residues. V gave up 5 bases and J gave up 4 bases, with 14 bases separating them. CDR3 sequence reads: CASSLQQAGTGELFF. The CDR3 DNA is TGTGCCAGCAGCCTGCAGCAGGCGGGCACCGGGGAGCTGTTTTTT.

The chain has TRBV11-2 and TRBJ2-7; 8 bases line up with TRBD2. V was clipped by 5 bases and J by 3 bases; unmatched bases: 3. The CDR3 runs 13 residues. From germline, CDR1 is SGHAT and CDR2 FQNNGV. As DNA, the CDR3 is TGTGCCAGCAGCAAGCGGGGGTTCTACGAGCAGTACTTC. Residues: CASSKRGFYEQYF. Full variable domain (missing parts from reference TRBV11-2 and TRBJ2-7): EAGVAQSPRYKIIEKRQSVAFWCNPISGHATLYWYQQILGQGPKLLIQFQNNGVVDDSQLPKDRFSAERLKGVDSTLKIQPAKLEDSAVYLCASSKRGFYEQYFGPGTRLTVT.

This clone has only a few counts. This chain joins TRBV19 and TRBJ1-4, with TRBD1 matching 7 bases. V was clipped by 4 bases and J by 7 bases; unmatched bases: 12. This CDR3 has 16 amino acids. Germline V gene lookup returns CDR1 LNHDA and CDR2 SQIVND (reference sequence). Here the CDR3 reads CASSNHQQGIAEKLFF. As DNA, the CDR3 is TGTGCCAGTAGTAACCACCAACAGGGGATTGCTGAAAAACTGTTTTTT.

To note about this clone: Other DNA sequences within the sample encode an identical CDR3. The rearrangement links TRBV4-1 to TRBJ2-7; D gene unclear. This CDR3 has 12 amino acids. CDR1 and CDR2 from the germline V gene are MGHRA and YSYEKL. V lost 0 bases, J lost 4 bases, and 4 bases lay in between. For the CDR3, the DNA is TGCGCCAGCAGCCAAGATAGTTACGAGCAGTACTTC. Protein sequence: CASSQDSYEQYF.

This chain links TRBV19 with TRBJ1-2; D not certain. The ends were cut back, 4 bases at V and 7 bases at J, with 10 bases in the middle. Germline V gives CDR1 LNHDA, CDR2 SQIVND (reference sequence). CDR3 length equals 12 residues. The CDR3 sequence: CASSKWVGGYTF. The DNA for the CDR3 is TGTGCCAGTAGTAAATGGGTAGGTGGCTACACCTTC.

By frequency in the sample, this clone is medium-sized. This chain links TRBV7-2 with TRBJ1-1; TRBD1 matches 9 bases. The V gene end was trimmed by 6 bases and the J gene end by 7 bases; junction bases not matched to a gene: 9. In germline, CDR1 is SGHTA, CDR2 FQGNSA. CDR3 length equals 14 residues. The CDR3 is CASRKWDRENEAFF. CDR3 nucleotide sequence: TGTGCCAGCAGAAAGTGGGACAGGGAGAATGAAGCTTTCTTT.

The rearrangement uses TRBV27 and TRBJ2-2; tentative D call: TRBD1 (5 bases). This CDR3 comprises 14 residues. Trimming removed 1 base from V and 7 bases from J, with 10 bases in between. Germline-derived CDR1 and CDR2 are MNHEY and SMNVEV (reference sequence). The CDR3 region is CASSLLGQGGELFF. The CDR3 region has the DNA TGTGCCAGCAGTTTATTGGGGCAGGGCGGGGAGCTGTTTTTT.

This chain uses TRBV4-3 with TRBJ2-7; 7 bases map to TRBD1. The length of the CDR3 is 13 residues. Germline V gene data show CDR1 as LGHNA and CDR2 as YSLEER. Trimming removed 4 bases from V and 6 bases from J; junction bases left unmatched: 6. The CDR3: CASSRTQGLEQYF. The CDR3 bases are TGCGCCAGCAGCCGAACACAGGGGCTCGAGCAGTACTTC.

This clone appeared a single time. The chain employs TRBV19 and TRBJ2-2; maybe TRBD2 (6 bases). Germline loops: CDR1 LNHDA, CDR2 SQIVND (reference sequence). CDR3 size: 14 residues. The V gene lost 7 bases and the J gene lost 7 bases, with 16 bases spanning the gap. CDR3 nucleotide sequence: TGTGCCAGTACCGAGCGGGCGCGTGGCGGGGAGCTGTTTTTT. It specifies CASTERARGGELFF.

The chain recombines TRBV11-2 with TRBJ2-1; 8 bases map to TRBD2. Germline CDR1 and CDR2: SGHAT and FQNNGV. This CDR3 region has 15 residues. V shed 4 bases, J shed 0 bases, and the junction held 2 bases outside the gene matches. In DNA, the CDR3 is TGTGCCAGCAGCTCCAGCGGGAGCTCCTACAATGAGCAGTTCTTC. Its protein is CASSSSGSSYNEQFF.

This clone was seen only a few times. V usage is TRBV6-1 and J usage is TRBJ2-7; D possibly matches TRBD1 or TRBD2 (5 bases each). Deletions cut 4 bases from V and 1 base from J, with 11 bases between. CDR3 size: 14 residues. CDR1 and CDR2 (germline): MNHNS, SASEGT. The CDR3 sequence: CASSARGLSYEQYF. As DNA, the CDR3 is TGTGCCAGCAGTGCCCGGGGCCTGTCCTACGAGCAGTACTTC.

The chain combines TRBV5-5 with TRBJ2-7, with D possibly being TRBD1 (5 bases). Deletions cut 3 bases from V and 3 bases from J, with 10 bases between. This CDR3 has 13 amino acids. The germline V gene has CDR1 SGHKS and CDR2 YYEKEE (reference sequence). The CDR3 loop is CASSSGSGYEQYF. The CDR3 DNA sequence: TGTGCCAGCAGCTCAGGGTCTGGCTACGAGCAGTACTTC.

The V call is TRBV21-1, the J call TRBJ1-4; no check of the table's D call, TRBD1, against the DNA was made. TRBV21-1 is marked as a pseudogene. The CDR3 contains 16 residues. CDR3 DNA sequence: TGTGCCAGCAGCAAAGGACAGGGGGCAACTAATGAAAAACTGTTTTTT. It codes for CASSKGQGATNEKLFF.

This clone has a handful of counts. V gene TRBV6-4 combines with J gene TRBJ1-5; D is uncertain. This CDR3 is 11 amino acids long. V shed 10 bases and J shed 6 bases, with 10 bases lying between them. Germline CDR1 is MRHNA and CDR2 is SNTAGT. In DNA form, the CDR3 reads TGTGCCACTGGGCCGGCTCAGCCCCAGCATTTT. Amino acid sequence: CATGPAQPQHF.

In this sample, this clone turned up a few times. The genes are TRBV5-1 and TRBJ1-1; D not resolved. The CDR3 spans 13 residues. V lost 0 bases and J lost 4, with 7 bases in between. Germline CDR1 reads SGHRS; CDR2 reads YFSETQ. CDR3 residues: CASSLAVGTEAFF. As DNA, the CDR3 is TGCGCCAGCAGCTTGGCCGTAGGCACTGAAGCTTTCTTT. Drawing the rest from reference TRBV5-1 and TRBJ1-1, the complete variable domain is KAGVTQTPRYLIKTRGQQVTLSCSPISGHRSVSWYQQTPGQGLQFLFEYFSETQRNKGNFPGRFSGRQFSNSRSEMNVSTLELGDSALYLCASSLAVGTEAFFGQGTRLTVV.

This clone was picked up one time. J is TRBJ1-1 and V is TRBV5-5, with D hard to call. This CDR3 is built from 14 residues. Trimming took 2 bases from V and 1 from J, leaving 9 bases between them. Per germline, CDR1 SGHKS and CDR2 YYEKEE (reference sequence). The CDR3 reads CASSFTGENTEAFF. The CDR3, as DNA: TGTGCCAGCAGCTTCACGGGTGAGAACACTGAAGCTTTCTTT. Supplemented by reference TRBV5-5 and TRBJ1-1, the full variable domain reads DAGVTQSPTHLIKTRGQQVTLRCSPISGHKSVSWYQQVLGQGPQFIFQYYEKEERGRGNFPDRFSARQFPNYSSELNVNALLLGDSALYLCASSFTGENTEAFFGQGTRLTVV.

The chain employs TRBV30 and TRBJ2-7, with D possibly TRBD1 on 5 matching bases. The CDR3 contains 13 residues. Trimming removed 0 bases from V and 3 bases from J, with 9 bases in between. Looked up from germline, CDR1 is GTSNPN and CDR2 is SVGIG (reference sequence). CDR3 loop: CAWSVGTGYEQYF. The CDR3 coding sequence is TGTGCCTGGAGTGTGGGCACAGGCTACGAGCAGTACTTC.

The V call is TRBV30, the J call TRBJ2-7, with 8 bases matching TRBD1. The germline V gene has CDR1 GTSNPN and CDR2 SVGIG (reference sequence). J lost 5 bases, V lost 0 bases, and 6 bases had no gene match. CDR3 size: 14 residues. As DNA, the CDR3 is TGTGCCTGGAGTGTGTGGACAGGGCTCAACGAGCAGTACTTC. Translated: CAWSVWTGLNEQYF.

This clone was counted a few times. The V call is TRBV7-9, the J call TRBJ1-6, with D hard to call. The V and J ends lost 6 bases and 0 bases respectively, with 9 bases between them. Germline V gene lookup returns CDR1 SEHNR and CDR2 FQNEAQ (reference sequence). CDR3 length equals 15 residues. The CDR3 DNA sequence: TGTGCCAGCAGTTTGGAGAGCTCCTATAATTCACCCCTCCACTTT. Its translation: CASSLESSYNSPLHF.

The chain carries TRBV2 and TRBJ1-2; the D is unclear. This CDR3 comprises 12 residues. Germline-derived CDR1 and CDR2 are SNHLY and FYNNEI. V was trimmed by 5 bases and J by 3 bases, leaving 7 bases between them. The CDR3 loop reads CASSPWHYGYTF. The CDR3 DNA follows: TGTGCCAGCAGTCCCTGGCACTATGGCTACACCTTC.

The chain is built from TRBV6-5 and TRBJ2-7; D ambiguous. The CDR3 contains 14 residues. The V and J ends lost 7 bases and 2 bases respectively, with 15 bases between them. Germline V lookup: CDR1 MNHEY, CDR2 SVGAGI. The CDR3 sequence: CASMSWPEAYEQYF. DNA for the CDR3: TGTGCCAGCATGAGTTGGCCGGAAGCCTACGAGCAGTACTTC.

A few counts support this clone. V gene TRBV4-1 combines with J gene TRBJ1-1; tentative D call: TRBD1 (6 bases). V was trimmed by 1 base and J by 8 bases, leaving 17 bases between them. This CDR3 is 15 amino acids long. CDR1 and CDR2 from the germline V gene are MGHRA and YSYEKL. CDR3 sequence (DNA): TGCGCCAGCAGCCAAGTCCAGGGGACTACAACCGAAGCTTTCTTT. It codes for CASSQVQGTTTEAFF.